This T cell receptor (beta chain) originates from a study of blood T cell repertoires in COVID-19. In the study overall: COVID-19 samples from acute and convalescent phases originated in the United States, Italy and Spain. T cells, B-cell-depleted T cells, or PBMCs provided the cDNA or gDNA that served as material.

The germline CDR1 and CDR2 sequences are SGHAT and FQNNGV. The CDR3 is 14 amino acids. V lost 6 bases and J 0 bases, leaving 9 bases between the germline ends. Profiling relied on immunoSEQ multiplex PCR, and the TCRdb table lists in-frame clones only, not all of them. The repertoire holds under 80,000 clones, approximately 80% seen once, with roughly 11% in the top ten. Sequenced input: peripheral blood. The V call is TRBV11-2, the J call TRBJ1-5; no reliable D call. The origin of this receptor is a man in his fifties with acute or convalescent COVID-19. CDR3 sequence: CASSVGGSNQPQHF. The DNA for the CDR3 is TGTGCCAGCAGTGTCGGAGGTAGCAATCAGCCCCAGCATTTT. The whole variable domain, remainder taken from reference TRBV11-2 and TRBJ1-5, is EAGVAQSPRYKIIEKRQSVAFWCNPISGHATLYWYQQILGQGPKLLIQFQNNGVVDDSQLPKDRFSAERLKGVDSTLKIQPAKLEDSAVYLCASSVGGSNQPQHFGDGTRLSIL.